Below, 2 T cell receptor beta chains from the same sample are listed, as sequenced in a study of blood T cell repertoires in COVID-19. Produced via immunoSEQ multiplex PCR; TCRdb's table is partial and in-frame only. The profile shows about 180,000 clones, around 88% of them singletons. Sequencing used PBMCs or T cells enriched from blood (not recorded which). The source of these receptors is a woman between 25 and 40 years old who had recovered from COVID-19.

The rearrangement joins TRBV14 to TRBJ2-7; TRBD1 agrees at 9 bases. V dropped 4 bases and J dropped 11; count of bases not matched to a gene: 6. Germline CDR1 SGHDN, CDR2 FVKESK. The CDR3 contains 12 residues. CDR3 residues: CASSLQGAQEYF. CDR3 sequence (DNA): TGTGCCAGCAGCCTACAGGGGGCTCAGGAGTACTTC.

The chain recombines TRBV29-1 with TRBJ2-7; 9 nucleotides align to TRBD2. The CDR3 length is 13 residues. J gave up 6 bases and V 6 bases, and 9 bases lay outside the gene matches. Germline assignment: CDR1 SQVTM and CDR2 ANQGSEA. In DNA form, the CDR3 reads TGCAGCGTAGTTAGCGGGAGATCGGCCGAGCAGTACTTC. Its protein product is CSVVSGRSAEQYF.